The clone carrying this T cell receptor beta chain was seen ten or more times. Its target is not known. The CDR3 loop spans 15 amino acids. The V gene lost 3 bases and the J gene lost 3 bases, with 14 bases spanning the gap. Germline values: CDR1 SGHTA, CDR2 FQGTGA. Regions amplified from RNA transcripts were the TCR beta CDR3 regions. HTBI primers were used for first-round RT-PCR of the TCR CDR3. TCRdb recomputed calls from the multiplex PCR reads with MiXCR, one row per CDR3 protein. The sample lists around 260,000 distinct CDR3 sequences; under 30% were seen once. These data come from a study of T cells in Graves' hyperthyroidism and ophthalmopathy. Study-wide results and caveats: Blood also showed most of the thyroid clonotypes that were expanded above 0.001. Ophthalmopathy could be told apart from stable hyperthyroidism with a 13 V-J model.

Exclusion followed for patients with uncontrolled infection, other autoimmune disease, pregnancy or lactation. Initially, at the first diagnosis of hyperthyroidism and before any ophthalmopathy symptoms, blood was sampled. J is TRBJ1-1 and V is TRBV7-3; D ambiguous. Sequencing used blood. This sequence originates from a man aged 35-49 years with Graves' hyperthyroidism that later progressed to Graves' ophthalmopathy. The CDR3 coding sequence is TGTGCCAGCAGCTTGAGCGTTGGGTCACACACTGAAGCTTTCTTT. Translating gives CASSLSVGSHTEAFF.